The entry below gives a single T cell receptor beta chain sequence along with its context. The sample belongs to a study of OX40 agonist ivuxolimab in advanced cancers. Study in general: At doses from 0.01 to 10 mg/kg, patients were given intravenous ivuxolimab every 2 weeks.

Profiled with immunoSEQ multiplex PCR; TCRdb holds only in-frame clones, not every one. Altogether approximately 70,000 clones are present, 80% to 85% being singletons, with the ten largest covering roughly 6.2%. There are 15 residues in the CDR3. Looked up from germline, CDR1 is MRHNA and CDR2 is SNTAGT. V shed 5 bases, J shed 1 base, and the junction held 3 bases outside the gene matches. The chain uses TRBV6-4 and TRBJ2-2, with 8 bases fitting TRBD2. The specimen was CD4+ or CD8+ T cells sorted from blood, collected in a trial of the OX40 agonist ivuxolimab. This receptor was taken from an adult with an advanced solid tumor such as melanoma, head and neck, liver or kidney cancer. The CDR3 bases are TGTGCCAGCAGTAAAAGCGGGGGGAACACCGGGGAGCTGTTTTTT. Amino acids: CASSKSGGNTGELFF.